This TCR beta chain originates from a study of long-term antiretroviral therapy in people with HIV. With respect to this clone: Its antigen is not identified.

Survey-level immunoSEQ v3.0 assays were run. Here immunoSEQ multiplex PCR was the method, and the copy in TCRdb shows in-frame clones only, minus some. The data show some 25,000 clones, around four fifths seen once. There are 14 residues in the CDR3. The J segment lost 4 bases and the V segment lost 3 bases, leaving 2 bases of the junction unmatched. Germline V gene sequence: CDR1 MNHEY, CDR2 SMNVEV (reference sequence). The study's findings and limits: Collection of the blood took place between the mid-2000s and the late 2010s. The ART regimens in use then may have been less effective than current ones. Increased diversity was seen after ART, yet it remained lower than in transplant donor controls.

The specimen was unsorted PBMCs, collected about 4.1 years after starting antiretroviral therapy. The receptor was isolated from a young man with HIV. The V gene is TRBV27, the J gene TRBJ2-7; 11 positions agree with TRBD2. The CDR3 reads CASSFTSGSYEQYF. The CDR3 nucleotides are TGTGCCAGCAGTTTTACTAGCGGGAGTTACGAGCAGTACTTC.